This T cell receptor beta chain appears in the sequencing data of a study of T cell responses to AZD1222 COVID-19 vaccine. Points from the study as a whole: Without day 14 samples, only post-peak T cell repertoires were studied. Baseline antibody screening turned up just six seropositive AZD1222 recipients. The donor cohort was predominantly white British with a female majority, and clonal diversity may have been underestimated.

Method: immunoSEQ multiplex PCR; TCRdb's copy keeps in-frame clones and lacks some. This sample has over 40,000 clones; 65% to 85% occur once, and the top ten carry 52%. On this clone itself: Its specificity is unknown.

The source material was peripheral blood, sampled on day 0 of AZD1222 vaccination. The TCR comes from an adult in good health.

The DNA of the CDR3 is TGTGCCATCAGTGAACTAGCGGGAAGGGGAAATGAGCAGTTCTTC. Translated: CAISELAGRGNEQFF. The rearrangement uses TRBV10-3 and TRBJ2-1; 10 positions match TRBD2. Germline V gene sequence: CDR1 ENHRY, CDR2 SYGVKD. The ends lost 3 bases at V and 7 bases at J; junction bases unmatched: 6. This CDR3 has 15 residues.